This entry is about one TCR beta chain. The antigen remains unidentified. CDR1 is SGDLS, CDR2 YYNGEE, per germline. The CDR3 length is 15 residues. V trimming: 4 bases; J trimming: 0 bases; junction bases outside the gene matches: 4. The sample comes from a study of radiotherapy plus CTLA-4 blockade in lung cancer. This table comes from immunoSEQ multiplex PCR, and its TCRdb copy is limited to in-frame clones, with some not included. The table records over 100,000 clones, about 80% of them present only once. Study-wide points: Blood saw expansion of tumor-derived TCR clones after radiotherapy plus ipilimumab.

The rearrangement uses TRBV9 and TRBJ2-3; TRBD1 agrees at 8 bases. The sequenced sample was peripheral blood, obtained from a patient treated with radiotherapy plus ipilimumab. This TCR derives from a human donor with non-small cell lung cancer that progressed on radiotherapy plus ipilimumab. Some clones in this sample may be carry-over from other donors' samples. The CDR3 bases are TGTGCCAGCAGCCCCGGACAGGGAAGCACAGATACGCAGTATTTT. Translating gives CASSPGQGSTDTQYF.